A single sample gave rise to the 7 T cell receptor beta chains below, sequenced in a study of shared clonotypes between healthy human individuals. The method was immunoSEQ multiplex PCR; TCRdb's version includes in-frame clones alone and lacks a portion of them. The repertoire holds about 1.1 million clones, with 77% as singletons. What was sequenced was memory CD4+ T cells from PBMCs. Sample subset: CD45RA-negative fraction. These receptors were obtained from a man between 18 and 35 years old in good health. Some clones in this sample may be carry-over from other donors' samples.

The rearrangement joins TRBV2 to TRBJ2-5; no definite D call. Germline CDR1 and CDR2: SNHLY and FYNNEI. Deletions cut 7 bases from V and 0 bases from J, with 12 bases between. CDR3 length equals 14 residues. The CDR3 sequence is CASKKRADQETQYF. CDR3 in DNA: TGTGCCAGCAAAAAAAGGGCCGACCAAGAGACCCAGTACTTC.

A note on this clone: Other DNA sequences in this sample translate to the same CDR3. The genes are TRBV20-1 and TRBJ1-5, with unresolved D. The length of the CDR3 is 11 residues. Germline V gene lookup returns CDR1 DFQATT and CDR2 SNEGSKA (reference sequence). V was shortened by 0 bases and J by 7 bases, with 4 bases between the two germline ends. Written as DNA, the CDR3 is TGCAGTGCTAGAGATGACCAGCCCCAGCATTTT. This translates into CSARDDQPQHF.

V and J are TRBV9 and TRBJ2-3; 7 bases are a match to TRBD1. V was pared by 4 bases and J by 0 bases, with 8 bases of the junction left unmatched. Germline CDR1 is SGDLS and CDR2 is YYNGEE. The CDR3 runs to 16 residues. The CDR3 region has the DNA TGTGCCAGCAGCTTTCGAGGGACAGCTAGCACAGATACGCAGTATTTT. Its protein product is CASSFRGTASTDTQYF.

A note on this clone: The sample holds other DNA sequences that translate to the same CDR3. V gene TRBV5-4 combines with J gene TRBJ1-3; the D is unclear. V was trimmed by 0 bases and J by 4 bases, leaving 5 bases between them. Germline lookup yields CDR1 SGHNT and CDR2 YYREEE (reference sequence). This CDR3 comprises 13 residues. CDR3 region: CASSLDRGNTIYF. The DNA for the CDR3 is TGTGCCAGCAGCTTGGACAGAGGAAACACCATATATTTT.

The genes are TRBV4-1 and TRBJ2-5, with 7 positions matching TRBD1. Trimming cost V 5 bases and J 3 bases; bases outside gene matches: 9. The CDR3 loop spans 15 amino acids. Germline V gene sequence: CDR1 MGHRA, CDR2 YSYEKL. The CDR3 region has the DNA TGCGCCAGCAGCACCCTGCGAGGGGGCGAAGAGACCCAGTACTTC. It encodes CASSTLRGGEETQYF.

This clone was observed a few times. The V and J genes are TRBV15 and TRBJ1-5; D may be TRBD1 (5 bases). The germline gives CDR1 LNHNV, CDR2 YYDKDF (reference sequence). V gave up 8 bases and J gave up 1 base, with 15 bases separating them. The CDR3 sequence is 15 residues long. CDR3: CATSLVRESNQPQHF. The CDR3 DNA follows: TGTGCCACCTCCCTGGTCAGGGAAAGCAATCAGCCCCAGCATTTT.

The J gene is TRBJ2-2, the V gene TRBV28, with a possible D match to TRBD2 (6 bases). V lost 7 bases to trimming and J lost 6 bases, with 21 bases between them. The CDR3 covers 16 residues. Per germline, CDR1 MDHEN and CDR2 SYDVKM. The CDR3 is CASTSRVGRGAGELFF. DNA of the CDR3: TGTGCCAGCACCTCACGGGTAGGGCGGGGAGCCGGGGAGCTGTTTTTT.